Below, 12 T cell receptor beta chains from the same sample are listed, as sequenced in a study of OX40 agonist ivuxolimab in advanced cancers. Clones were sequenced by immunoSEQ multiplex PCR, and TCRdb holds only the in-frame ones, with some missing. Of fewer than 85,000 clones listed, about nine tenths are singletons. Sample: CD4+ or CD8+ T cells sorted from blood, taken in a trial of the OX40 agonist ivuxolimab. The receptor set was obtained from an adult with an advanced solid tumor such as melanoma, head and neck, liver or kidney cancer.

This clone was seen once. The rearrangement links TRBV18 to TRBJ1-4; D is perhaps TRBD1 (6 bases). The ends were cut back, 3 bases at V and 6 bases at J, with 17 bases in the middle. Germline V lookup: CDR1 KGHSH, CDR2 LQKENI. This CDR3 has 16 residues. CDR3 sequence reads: CASSPRQGFNDEKLFF. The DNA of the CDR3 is TGTGCCAGCTCACCGAGGCAGGGGTTTAACGATGAAAAACTGTTTTTT.

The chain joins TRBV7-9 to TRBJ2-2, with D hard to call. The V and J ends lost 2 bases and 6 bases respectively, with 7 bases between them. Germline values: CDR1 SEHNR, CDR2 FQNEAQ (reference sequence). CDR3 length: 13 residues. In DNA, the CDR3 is TGTGCCAGCAGCTTACGCAGGTCCGGGGAGCTGTTTTTT. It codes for CASSLRRSGELFF. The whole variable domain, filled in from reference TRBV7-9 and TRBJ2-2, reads DTGVSQNPRHKITKRGQNVTFRCDPISEHNRLYWYRQTLGQGPEFLTYFQNEAQLEKSRLLSDRFSAERPKGSFSTLEIQRTEQGDSAMYLCASSLRRSGELFFGEGSRLTVL.

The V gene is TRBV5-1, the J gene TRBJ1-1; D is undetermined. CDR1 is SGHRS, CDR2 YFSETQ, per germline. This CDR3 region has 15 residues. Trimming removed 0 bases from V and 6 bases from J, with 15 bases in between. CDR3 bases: TGCGCCAGCAGCTTGGATCCATCGGAGAAAGCTGAAGCTTTCTTT. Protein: CASSLDPSEKAEAFF. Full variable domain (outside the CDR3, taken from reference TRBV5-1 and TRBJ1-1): KAGVTQTPRYLIKTRGQQVTLSCSPISGHRSVSWYQQTPGQGLQFLFEYFSETQRNKGNFPGRFSGRQFSNSRSEMNVSTLELGDSALYLCASSLDPSEKAEAFFGQGTRLTVV.

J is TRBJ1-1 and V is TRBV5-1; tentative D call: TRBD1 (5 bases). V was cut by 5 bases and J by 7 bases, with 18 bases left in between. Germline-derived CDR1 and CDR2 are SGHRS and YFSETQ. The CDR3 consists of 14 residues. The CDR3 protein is CASSMETAFGEAFF. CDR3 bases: TGCGCCAGCAGTATGGAGACAGCTTTCGGTGAAGCTTTCTTT. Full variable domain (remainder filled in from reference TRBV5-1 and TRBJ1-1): KAGVTQTPRYLIKTRGQQVTLSCSPISGHRSVSWYQQTPGQGLQFLFEYFSETQRNKGNFPGRFSGRQFSNSRSEMNVSTLELGDSALYLCASSMETAFGEAFFGQGTRLTVV.

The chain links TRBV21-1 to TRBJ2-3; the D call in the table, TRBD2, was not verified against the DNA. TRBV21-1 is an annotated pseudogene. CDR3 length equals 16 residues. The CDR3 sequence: CASSRKGTSGTDTQYF. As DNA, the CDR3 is TGTGCCAGCAGCAGAAAGGGGACTAGCGGCACAGATACGCAGTATTTT.

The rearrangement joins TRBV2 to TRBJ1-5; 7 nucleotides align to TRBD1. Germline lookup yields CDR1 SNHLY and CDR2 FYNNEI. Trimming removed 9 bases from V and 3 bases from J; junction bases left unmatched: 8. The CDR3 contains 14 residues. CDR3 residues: CASSRDSVNQPQHF. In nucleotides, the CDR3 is TGTGCCAGTAGCCGGGACAGTGTCAATCAGCCCCAGCATTTT.

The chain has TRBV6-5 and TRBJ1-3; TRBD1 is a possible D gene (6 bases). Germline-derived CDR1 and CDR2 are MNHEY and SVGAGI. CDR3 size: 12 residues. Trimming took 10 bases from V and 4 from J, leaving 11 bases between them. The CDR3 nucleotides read TGTGCCATTGGGACATCCGGAAACACCATATATTTT. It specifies CAIGTSGNTIYF.

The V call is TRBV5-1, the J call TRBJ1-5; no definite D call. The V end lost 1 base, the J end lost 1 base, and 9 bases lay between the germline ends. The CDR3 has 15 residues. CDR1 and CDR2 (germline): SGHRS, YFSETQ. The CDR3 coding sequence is TGCGCCAGCAGCTTGTGGGGAGACAGCAATCAGCCCCAGCATTTT. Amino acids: CASSLWGDSNQPQHF.

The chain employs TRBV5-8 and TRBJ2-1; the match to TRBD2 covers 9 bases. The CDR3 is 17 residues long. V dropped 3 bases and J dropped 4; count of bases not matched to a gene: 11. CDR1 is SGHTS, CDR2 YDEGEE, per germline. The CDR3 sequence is CASSSRPVLAGYNEQFF. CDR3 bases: TGTGCCAGCAGCTCGCGGCCAGTTCTAGCGGGATACAATGAGCAGTTCTTC.

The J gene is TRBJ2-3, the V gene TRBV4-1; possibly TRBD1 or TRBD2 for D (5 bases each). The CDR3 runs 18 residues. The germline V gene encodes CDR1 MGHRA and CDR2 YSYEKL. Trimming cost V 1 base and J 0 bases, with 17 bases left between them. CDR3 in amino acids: CASSQGLSSGPSTDTQYF. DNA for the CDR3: TGCGCCAGCAGCCAAGGACTTTCTTCGGGGCCTAGCACAGATACGCAGTATTTT.

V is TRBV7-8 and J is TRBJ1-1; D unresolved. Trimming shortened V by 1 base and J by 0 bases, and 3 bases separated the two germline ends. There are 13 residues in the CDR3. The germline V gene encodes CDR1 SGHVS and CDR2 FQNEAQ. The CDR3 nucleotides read TGTGCCAGCAGCTTAGATATGAACACTGAAGCTTTCTTT. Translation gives CASSLDMNTEAFF.

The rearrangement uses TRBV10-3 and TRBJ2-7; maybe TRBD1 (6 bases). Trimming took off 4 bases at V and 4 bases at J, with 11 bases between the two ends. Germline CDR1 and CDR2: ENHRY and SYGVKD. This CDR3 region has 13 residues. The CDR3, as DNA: TGTGCCATCAGTGTACAGGGACCGTACGAGCAGTACTTC. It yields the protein CAISVQGPYEQYF.